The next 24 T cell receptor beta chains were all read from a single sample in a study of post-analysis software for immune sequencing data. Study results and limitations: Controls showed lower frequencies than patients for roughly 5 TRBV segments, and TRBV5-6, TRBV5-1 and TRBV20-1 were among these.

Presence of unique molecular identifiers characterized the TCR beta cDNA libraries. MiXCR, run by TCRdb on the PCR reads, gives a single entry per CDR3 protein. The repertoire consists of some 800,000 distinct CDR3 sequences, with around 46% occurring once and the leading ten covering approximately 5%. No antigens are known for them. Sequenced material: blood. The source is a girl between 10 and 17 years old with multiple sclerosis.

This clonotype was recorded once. CDR3 residues: CASSQGGTDNYGYTF. As DNA, the CDR3 is TGTGCCAGCAGCCAAGGGGGGACAGACAACTATGGCTACACCTTC. The chain combines TRBV3-1 with TRBJ1-2; 7 bases fit TRBD1. Germline V lookup: CDR1 LGHDT, CDR2 YNNKEL (reference sequence). V was clipped by 1 base and J by 2 bases; unmatched bases: 4. CDR3 length: 15 amino acids.

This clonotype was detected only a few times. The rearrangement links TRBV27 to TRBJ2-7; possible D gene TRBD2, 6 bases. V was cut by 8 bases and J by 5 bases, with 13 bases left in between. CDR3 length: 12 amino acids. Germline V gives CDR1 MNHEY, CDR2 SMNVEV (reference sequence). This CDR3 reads CASGAGFDEQYF. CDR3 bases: TGTGCCAGCGGAGCGGGCTTCGACGAGCAGTACTTC.

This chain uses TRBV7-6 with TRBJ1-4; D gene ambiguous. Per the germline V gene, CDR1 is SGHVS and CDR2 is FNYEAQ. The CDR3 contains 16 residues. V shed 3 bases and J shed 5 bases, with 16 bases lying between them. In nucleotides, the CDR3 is TGTGCCAGCAGCTTTGGGCCCGCAGGCCTCAATGAAAAACTGTTTTTT. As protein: CASSFGPAGLNEKLFF.

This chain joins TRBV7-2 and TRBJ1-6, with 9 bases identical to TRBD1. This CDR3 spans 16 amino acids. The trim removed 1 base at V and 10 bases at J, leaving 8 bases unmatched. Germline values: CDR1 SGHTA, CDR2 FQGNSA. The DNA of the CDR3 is TGTGCCAGCAGCTTAGACCGGACAGGGGAGGGATCACCCCTCCACTTT. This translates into CASSLDRTGEGSPLHF.

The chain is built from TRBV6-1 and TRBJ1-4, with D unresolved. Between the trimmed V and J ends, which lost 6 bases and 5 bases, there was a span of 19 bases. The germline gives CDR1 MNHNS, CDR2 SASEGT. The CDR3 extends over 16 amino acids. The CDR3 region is CASRPSGRQNNEKLFF. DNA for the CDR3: TGTGCCAGCAGACCTAGCGGGAGGCAGAACAATGAAAAACTGTTTTTT.

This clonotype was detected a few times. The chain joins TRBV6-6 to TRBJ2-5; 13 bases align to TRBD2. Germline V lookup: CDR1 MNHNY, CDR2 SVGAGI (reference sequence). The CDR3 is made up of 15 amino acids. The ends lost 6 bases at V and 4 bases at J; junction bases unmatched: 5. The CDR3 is CASSPGLAGPETQYF. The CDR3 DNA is TGTGCCAGCAGCCCGGGACTAGCGGGACCAGAGACCCAGTACTTC.

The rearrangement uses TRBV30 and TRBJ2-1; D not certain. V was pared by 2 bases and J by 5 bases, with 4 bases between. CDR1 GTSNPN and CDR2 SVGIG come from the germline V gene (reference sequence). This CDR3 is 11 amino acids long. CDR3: CAWSWDNEQFF. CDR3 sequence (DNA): TGTGCCTGGAGTTGGGACAATGAGCAGTTCTTC.

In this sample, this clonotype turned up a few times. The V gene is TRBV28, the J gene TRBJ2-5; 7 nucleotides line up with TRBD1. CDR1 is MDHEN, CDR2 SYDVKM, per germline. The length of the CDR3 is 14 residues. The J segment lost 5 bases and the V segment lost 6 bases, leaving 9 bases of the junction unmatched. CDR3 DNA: TGTGCCAGCAGGGGACCAAGGGGGCGCGAGACCCAGTACTTC. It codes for CASRGPRGRETQYF.

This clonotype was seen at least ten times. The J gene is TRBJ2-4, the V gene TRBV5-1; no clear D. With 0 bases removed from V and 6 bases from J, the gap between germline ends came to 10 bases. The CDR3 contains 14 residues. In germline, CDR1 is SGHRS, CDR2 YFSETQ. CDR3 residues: CASSLGAPRNIQYF. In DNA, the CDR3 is TGCGCCAGCAGCTTGGGGGCTCCTAGAAACATTCAGTACTTC.

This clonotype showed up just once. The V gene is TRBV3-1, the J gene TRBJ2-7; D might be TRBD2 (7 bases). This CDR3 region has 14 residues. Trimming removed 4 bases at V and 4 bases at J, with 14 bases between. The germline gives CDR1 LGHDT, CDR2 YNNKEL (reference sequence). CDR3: CASSRGGVGYEQYF. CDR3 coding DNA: TGTGCCAGCAGCCGGGGGGGCGTAGGTTACGAGCAGTACTTC.

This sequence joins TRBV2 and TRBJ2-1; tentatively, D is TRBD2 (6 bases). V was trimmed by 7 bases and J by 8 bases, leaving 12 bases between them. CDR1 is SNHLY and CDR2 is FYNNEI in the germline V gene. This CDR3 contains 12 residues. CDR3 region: CASKDYEDEQFF. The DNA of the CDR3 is TGTGCCAGCAAGGACTATGAGGATGAGCAGTTCTTC.

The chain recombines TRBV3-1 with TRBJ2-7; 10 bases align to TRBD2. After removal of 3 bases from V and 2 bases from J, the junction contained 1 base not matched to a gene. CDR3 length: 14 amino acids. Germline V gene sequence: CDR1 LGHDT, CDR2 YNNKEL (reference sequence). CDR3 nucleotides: TGTGCCAGCAGCCATACTAGCGGGGCCTACGAGCAGTACTTC. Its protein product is CASSHTSGAYEQYF.

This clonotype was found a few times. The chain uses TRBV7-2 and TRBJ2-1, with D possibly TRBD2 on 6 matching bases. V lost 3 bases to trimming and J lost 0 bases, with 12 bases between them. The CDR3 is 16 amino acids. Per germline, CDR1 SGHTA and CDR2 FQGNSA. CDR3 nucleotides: TGTGCCAGCAGCTTGACTAGTTGGAGCTCCTACAATGAGCAGTTCTTC. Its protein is CASSLTSWSSYNEQFF. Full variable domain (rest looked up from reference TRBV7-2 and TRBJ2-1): GAGVSQSPSNKVTEKGKDVELRCDPISGHTALYWYRQSLGQGLEFLIYFQGNSAPDKSGLPSDRFSAERTGGSVSTLTIQRTQQEDSAVYLCASSLTSWSSYNEQFFGPGTRLTVL.

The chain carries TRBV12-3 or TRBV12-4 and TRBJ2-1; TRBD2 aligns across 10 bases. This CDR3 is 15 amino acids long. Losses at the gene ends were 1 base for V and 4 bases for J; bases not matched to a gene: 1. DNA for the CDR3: TGTGCCAGCAGTTTAGTTAGCGGGGGGTACAATGAGCAGTTCTTC. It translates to CASSLVSGGYNEQFF.

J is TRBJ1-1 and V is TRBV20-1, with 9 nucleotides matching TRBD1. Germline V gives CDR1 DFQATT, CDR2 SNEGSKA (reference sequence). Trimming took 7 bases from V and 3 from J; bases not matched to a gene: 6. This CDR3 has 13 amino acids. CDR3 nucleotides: TGCAGTGGTAAACAGGGGGCGCACACTGAAGCTTTCTTT. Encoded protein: CSGKQGAHTEAFF.

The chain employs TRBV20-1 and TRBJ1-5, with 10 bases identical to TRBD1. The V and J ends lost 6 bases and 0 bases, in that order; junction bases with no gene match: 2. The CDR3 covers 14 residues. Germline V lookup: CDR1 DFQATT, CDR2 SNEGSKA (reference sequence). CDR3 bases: TGCAGTGCGCGGGACAGGGGTAGCAATCAGCCCCAGCATTTT. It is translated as CSARDRGSNQPQHF.

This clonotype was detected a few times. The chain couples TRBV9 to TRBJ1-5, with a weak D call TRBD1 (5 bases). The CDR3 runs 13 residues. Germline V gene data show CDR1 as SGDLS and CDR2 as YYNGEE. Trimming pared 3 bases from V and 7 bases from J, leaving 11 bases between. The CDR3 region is CASSAGAKQPQHF. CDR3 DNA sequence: TGTGCCAGCAGCGCCGGGGCCAAACAGCCCCAGCATTTT.

CDR3 bases: TGTGCCTGGCAGAGCTATGGCTACACCTTC. Protein sequence: CAWQSYGYTF. This rearrangement joins TRBV30 to TRBJ1-2; D remains unclear. V shed 5 bases and J shed 4 bases, with 5 bases lying between them. The CDR3 has 10 amino acids. In germline, CDR1 is GTSNPN, CDR2 SVGIG (reference sequence).

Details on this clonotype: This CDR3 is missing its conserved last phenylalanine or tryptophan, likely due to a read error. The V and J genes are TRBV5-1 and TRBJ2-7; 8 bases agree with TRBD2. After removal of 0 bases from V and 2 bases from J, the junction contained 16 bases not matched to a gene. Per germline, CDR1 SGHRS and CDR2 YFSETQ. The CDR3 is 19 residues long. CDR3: CASSLEVRGAGGPTYEQYI. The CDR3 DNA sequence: TGCGCCAGCAGCTTGGAAGTGAGAGGGGCGGGAGGCCCCACCTACGAGCAGTACATA.

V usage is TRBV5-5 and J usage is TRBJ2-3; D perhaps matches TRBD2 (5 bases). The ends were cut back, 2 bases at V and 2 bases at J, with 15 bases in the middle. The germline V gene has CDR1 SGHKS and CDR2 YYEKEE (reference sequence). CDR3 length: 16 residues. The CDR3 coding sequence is TGTGCCAGCAGCTTAATGTCCGGGGTTGTCACAGATACGCAGTATTTT. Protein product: CASSLMSGVVTDTQYF.

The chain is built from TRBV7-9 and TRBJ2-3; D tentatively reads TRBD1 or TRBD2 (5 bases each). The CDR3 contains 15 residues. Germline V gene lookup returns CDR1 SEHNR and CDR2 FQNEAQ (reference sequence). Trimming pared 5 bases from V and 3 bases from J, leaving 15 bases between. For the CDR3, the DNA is TGTGCCAGCAGCACGGGACCTGAGGATACAGATACGCAGTATTTT. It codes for CASSTGPEDTDTQYF.

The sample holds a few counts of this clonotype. The CDR3 DNA follows: TGTGCCAGCAGCTTAGACCCGGGACAGTCCTACGAGCAGTACTTC. Translated: CASSLDPGQSYEQYF. This rearrangement joins TRBV11-2 to TRBJ2-7, with 7 bases identical to TRBD1. The length of the CDR3 is 15 residues. CDR1 is SGHAT and CDR2 is FQNNGV in the germline V gene. J was trimmed by 1 base and V by 0 bases; bases with no gene match: 3.

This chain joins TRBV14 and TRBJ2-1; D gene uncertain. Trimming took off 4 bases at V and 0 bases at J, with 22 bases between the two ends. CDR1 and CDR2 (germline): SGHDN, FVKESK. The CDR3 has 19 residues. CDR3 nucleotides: TGTGCCAGCAGCCCCACGCGCGTGCCAACCCCCCACTCCTACAATGAGCAGTTCTTC. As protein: CASSPTRVPTPHSYNEQFF.

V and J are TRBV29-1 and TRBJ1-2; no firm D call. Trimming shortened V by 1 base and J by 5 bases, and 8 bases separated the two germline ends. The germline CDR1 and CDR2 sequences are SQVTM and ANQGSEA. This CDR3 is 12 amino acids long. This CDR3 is CSVEGRVYGYTF. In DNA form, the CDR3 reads TGCAGCGTTGAAGGGAGGGTTTATGGCTACACCTTC.